Listed below are T cell receptor beta chains from one sample, sequenced in a study of Graves' ophthalmopathy and Graves' hyperthyroidism. TCRdb reprocessed the multiplex PCR reads via MiXCR and lists one record per CDR3 protein. The table has about 390,000 distinct CDR3 sequences, approximately 18% seen once; the top ten hold approximately 2.4%. The sequencing input was peripheral blood. These receptors were obtained from an adult woman with stable Graves' hyperthyroidism. The CDR3 runs from the conserved cysteine through the conserved F or W. The D gene is left open where the match is weak. Clone size is shown for a subset of rows, as once, few, many or a class of expanded clone.

V gene	J gene	clone size	CDR3 length	D gene	CDR3 protein	CDR3 DNA
TRBV28	TRBJ2-7	many	15	NA	CASSLRSIRSYEQYF	TGTGCCAGCAGTTTAAGGAGTATCCGCTCCTACGAGCAGTACTTC
TRBV20-1	TRBJ2-7	many	11	NA	CSARTGYEQYF	TGCAGTGCGCGGACTGGCTACGAGCAGTACTTC
TRBV28	TRBJ1-5	many	17	NA	CASSFFGGRISGQPQHF	TGTGCCAGCAGTTTTTTTGGGGGGCGCATTTCGGGTCAGCCCCAGCATTTT
TRBV19	TRBJ1-2	many	17	TRBD1	CASSLLGTGALNYGYTF	TGTGCCAGTAGTCTATTGGGGACAGGGGCCTTAAACTATGGCTACACCTTC
TRBV28	TRBJ1-2	many	14	TRBD1	CAISSGTGWNGYTF	TGTGCCATATCTTCCGGGACAGGGTGGAATGGCTACACCTTC
TRBV6-5	TRBJ1-1	many	13	NA	CASSYGEGTEAFF	TGTGCCAGCAGTTATGGGGAAGGTACTGAAGCTTTCTTT
TRBV7-9	TRBJ2-4	few	15	TRBD1	CASSWDRLAKNIQYF	TGTGCCAGCAGCTGGGACAGACTAGCCAAAAACATTCAGTACTTC
TRBV7-9	TRBJ2-5	many	14	TRBD1	CASSPIQGMETQYF	TGTGCCAGCAGCCCAATACAGGGGATGGAGACCCAGTACTTC
TRBV20-1	TRBJ2-7	many	13	TRBD2	CSTRERDPGEQYF	TGCAGTACACGGGAGCGGGACCCTGGCGAGCAGTACTTC
TRBV13	TRBJ2-1	many	21	NA	CASSVEQGPSSSARFYNEQFF	TGTGCCAGCAGCGTAGAACAGGGACCTTCCTCTAGCGCCCGCTTCTACAATGAGCAGTTCTTC
TRBV6-2/TRBV6-3	TRBJ2-7	NA	15	NA	CASSYPTRSSYEQYF	TGTGCCAGCAGTTACCCTACCCGGAGCTCCTACGAGCAGTACTTC
TRBV12-5	TRBJ2-5	NA	14	TRBD1	CASGFGTGVETQYF	TGTGCTAGTGGTTTTGGGACAGGGGTAGAGACCCAGTACTTC
TRBV6-4	TRBJ1-5	many	17	NA	CASSDKTGTYSNQPQHF	TGTGCCAGCAGTGACAAGACCGGTACCTATAGCAATCAGCCCCAGCATTTT
TRBV11-2	TRBJ1-6	many	18	NA	CASSSPRTAHPYNSPLHF	TGTGCCAGCAGCTCTCCTAGGACAGCGCACCCTTATAATTCACCCCTCCACTTT
TRBV5-1	TRBJ1-1	many	15	NA	CASSLAAGIGTEAFF	TGCGCCAGCAGCTTGGCAGCTGGGATCGGCACTGAAGCTTTCTTT
TRBV6-1	TRBJ2-5	many	14	TRBD2	CASSGLAVGETQYF	TGTGCCAGCAGTGGGCTAGCGGTCGGAGAGACCCAGTACTTC
TRBV12-3/TRBV12-4	TRBJ1-1	NA	14	NA	CASGPDRLNTEAFF	TGTGCCAGCGGACCCGACAGACTGAACACTGAAGCTTTCTTT
TRBV11-2	TRBJ2-7	many	14	TRBD2	CASSRGGSGSEQYF	TGTGCCAGCTCCCGGGGGGGTAGCGGGAGCGAGCAGTACTTC
TRBV6-2/TRBV6-3	TRBJ1-1	many	15	NA	CASSDSTGKNTEAFF	TGTGCCAGCAGTGACTCAACAGGGAAGAACACTGAAGCTTTCTTT
TRBV7-9	TRBJ1-6	many	15	TRBD1	CASSKDRGQYSPLHF	TGTGCCAGCAGTAAAGACAGGGGCCAGTATTCACCCCTCCACTTT
TRBV2	TRBJ1-2	few	17	TRBD1	CASSVLRTGSADYGYTF	TGTGCCAGCAGTGTTCTTCGGACAGGGAGTGCTGACTATGGCTACACCTTC
TRBV7-2	TRBJ1-1	many	17	NA	CASSLPVSKTANTEAFF	TGTGCCAGCAGCTTACCGGTGTCCAAGACAGCGAACACTGAAGCTTTCTTT
TRBV7-9	TRBJ1-2	many	14	NA	CASSLEGGNYGYTF	TGTGCCAGCAGCTTAGAAGGGGGAAACTATGGCTACACCTTC
TRBV7-2	TRBJ1-5	many	16	NA	CASSSVRVSSNQPQHF	TGTGCCAGCAGCTCGGTGAGGGTATCAAGCAATCAGCCCCAGCATTTT
TRBV10-3	TRBJ1-5	many	14	NA	CAISESGGNQPQHF	TGTGCCATCAGTGAGTCTGGGGGCAATCAGCCCCAGCATTTT
TRBV6-1	TRBJ2-4	many	15	NA	CASSPQGRDKNIQYF	TGTGCCAGCAGTCCACAGGGTAGGGACAAAAACATTCAGTACTTC
TRBV6-5	TRBJ1-1	many	14	NA	CASSYDTGRTEAFF	TGTGCCAGCAGTTACGACACAGGGAGAACTGAAGCTTTCTTT
TRBV6-5	TRBJ1-1	many	12	NA	CASRPGGTEAFF	TGTGCCAGCCGCCCGGGGGGGACTGAAGCTTTCTTT
TRBV29-1	TRBJ2-7	many	12	NA	CSVLGSSYEQYF	TGCAGCGTTCTGGGGAGCTCCTACGAGCAGTACTTC
TRBV4-3	TRBJ2-7	few	14	NA	CASSQLGEHSEQYF	TGCGCCAGCAGCCAGCTGGGGGAGCACAGCGAGCAGTACTTC
TRBV20-1	TRBJ2-7	many	14	NA	CSARALVGPGEQYF	TGCAGTGCTAGAGCGTTAGTCGGGCCAGGGGAGCAGTACTTC
TRBV27	TRBJ1-5	many	14	NA	CASSREGPWQPQHF	TGTGCCAGCAGTCGTGAGGGGCCTTGGCAGCCCCAGCATTTT
TRBV5-5	TRBJ1-1	many	14	NA	CASSLGPWNTEAFF	TGTGCCAGCAGCTTGGGGCCTTGGAACACTGAAGCTTTCTTT
TRBV7-9	TRBJ2-7	many	16	NA	CASSPNGDDASYEQYF	TGTGCCAGCAGCCCTAATGGGGATGATGCGTCCTACGAGCAGTACTTC
TRBV11-3	TRBJ2-7	many	13	TRBD1	CASSLRSGQGMYF	TGTGCCAGCAGCTTAAGATCGGGACAGGGAATGTACTTC
TRBV18	TRBJ1-5	NA	17	TRBD1	CASSLGLPGQSNQPQHF	TGTGCCAGCTCACTCGGTCTCCCGGGACAGAGCAATCAGCCCCAGCATTTT
TRBV28	TRBJ2-2	NA	15	NA	CASSFRGRDTGELFF	TGTGCCAGCAGTTTTAGGGGACGCGACACCGGGGAGCTGTTTTTT
TRBV11-2	TRBJ2-2	many	15	TRBD2	CASSGGRLAPGELFF	TGTGCCAGCAGCGGTGGTAGACTAGCGCCCGGGGAGCTGTTTTTT
TRBV18	TRBJ2-6	few	19	TRBD1	CASSPRGRGVTSGANVLTF	TGTGCCAGCTCACCCAGGGGGCGTGGGGTTACCTCTGGGGCCAACGTCCTGACTTTC
TRBV18	TRBJ1-3	few	18	TRBD1	CASSQRYRGTDSGNTIYF	TGTGCCAGCTCACAAAGATACAGGGGCACCGACTCTGGAAACACCATATATTTT
TRBV7-9	TRBJ1-1	many	13	NA	CASSQSSGTEAFF	TGTGCCAGCAGCCAATCGTCCGGAACTGAAGCTTTCTTT
TRBV20-1	TRBJ1-5	many	13	NA	CSASPGGGQPQHF	TGCAGTGCTTCTCCCGGCGGGGGTCAGCCCCAGCATTTT
TRBV6-1	TRBJ2-7	many	14	TRBD1	CASRPGQGYYEQYF	TGTGCCAGCAGACCCGGACAGGGATACTACGAGCAGTACTTC
TRBV12-3/TRBV12-4	TRBJ1-1	NA	15	TRBD1	CASSLGQGGSTEAFF	TGTGCCAGCAGTTTAGGACAGGGCGGTTCTACTGAAGCTTTCTTT
TRBV27	TRBJ2-5	NA	15	TRBD2	CASSPTSGSKETQYF	TGTGCCAGCAGTCCGACTAGCGGGAGTAAAGAGACCCAGTACTTC
TRBV7-2	TRBJ1-6	few	16	NA	CASSPTGAGVNSPLHF	TGTGCCAGCAGCCCGACGGGGGCAGGGGTAAATTCACCCCTCCACTTT
TRBV20-1	TRBJ2-7	many	15	TRBD2	CSARDSLAGGVEQYF	TGCAGTGCTAGAGACTCTCTAGCGGGAGGAGTCGAGCAGTACTTC
TRBV11-2	TRBJ2-1	once	16	TRBD2	CASIRTSGGLYNEQFF	TGTGCCAGCATCCGGACTAGCGGGGGCCTTTACAATGAGCAGTTCTTC
TRBV7-2	TRBJ2-5	many	14	NA	CASSLTIWAETQYF	TGTGCCAGCAGCTTGACCATATGGGCCGAGACCCAGTACTTC
TRBV28	TRBJ1-2	many	15	TRBD1	CASRRQGGASYGYTF	TGTGCCAGCAGGAGACAAGGGGGCGCGAGCTATGGCTACACCTTC
TRBV4-1	TRBJ1-6	few	15	NA	CASSQVAGINSPLHF	TGCGCCAGCAGCCAAGTTGCGGGGATAAATTCGCCCCTCCACTTT
TRBV12-3/TRBV12-4	TRBJ1-1	NA	15	NA	CASSLLGRMNTEAFF	TGTGCCAGCAGCCTCCTGGGACGGATGAACACTGAAGCTTTCTTT
TRBV12-3/TRBV12-4	TRBJ2-7	NA	16	NA	CVCSSHSMGLRREQYF	TGTGTCTGCAGTTCACATAGCATGGGCTTGCGTCGCGAGCAGTACTTC
TRBV19	TRBJ1-2	many	12	NA	CASSEAGLGYTF	TGTGCCAGTAGTGAAGCGGGGCTTGGCTACACCTTC
TRBV13	TRBJ2-5	many	15	TRBD1	CASSMGQTDGETQYF	TGTGCCAGCAGCATGGGACAGACCGACGGGGAGACCCAGTACTTC
TRBV11-1	TRBJ2-2	many	17	TRBD2	CASSPWTSGRRPGELFF	TGTGCCAGCAGCCCGTGGACTAGCGGGAGACGGCCCGGGGAGCTGTTTTTT
TRBV20-1	TRBJ2-5	many	12	NA	CSASFREETRYF	TGCAGTGCTAGTTTCAGGGAAGAGACCCGGTACTTC
TRBV4-1	TRBJ1-1	once	15	NA	CASSQAPKQGHEAFF	TGCGCCAGCAGCCAAGCCCCGAAGCAGGGACATGAAGCTTTCTTT
TRBV27	TRBJ2-2	many	13	NA	CASSLSGPGELFF	TGTGCCAGCAGTTTATCGGGCCCCGGGGAGCTGTTTTTT